The clone carrying this T cell receptor (beta chain) was picked up one time. Its target is unknown. One base away lies a much larger clone, so this may be a sequencing read error. This sample was included in a study of blood T cells in healthy people across ages. Findings and caveats of the study: Unknown CMV status may confound age-related changes in expanded clones.

Alongside a J-beta primer mix, a sample-barcoded 5' primer served in a second PCR lasting about 7 to 11 cycles. A template-switch adaptor with 12 random nucleotides tagged each cDNA molecule. TCRdb recomputed calls from the 5' RACE reads with MiXCR, one row per CDR3 protein. The table lists about 1.4 million distinct CDR3 sequences, approximately 59% of them singletons. Germline CDR1 reads SQVTM; CDR2 reads ANQGSEA. There are 12 residues in the CDR3. The V and J genes are TRBV29-1 and TRBJ2-1; no clear D gene. The TCR comes from a man between 18 and 35 years old in good health. The sample taken for sequencing was blood. CDR3 DNA sequence: TGCGGCGTTCTTCCCCGGCTGAATGAGCAGTTCTTC. Its translation is CGVLPRLNEQFF.